Here is one T cell receptor beta chain with its context. Participants spanned ages about 18 to 100 years and resided in roughly 26 US areas. Within 2 weeks of study entry, exposed participants had contacted a PCR-confirmed or clinician-diagnosed COVID-19 case. The entry originates in a study of blood T cell repertoires in COVID-19. Per the study methods: Quantification of nucleated cells was approximated via reference gene primer amplification. Here immunoSEQ multiplex PCR was the method, and the copy in TCRdb shows in-frame clones only, minus some. Clonal size and the V and J genes are those of that table, whereas D and trimming came from the DNA. The data contain approximately 270,000 clones, approximately 90% of them singletons. The germline V and J ends were trimmed by 5 bases and 4 bases, with 15 bases remaining between them. Germline lookup yields CDR1 MDHEN and CDR2 SYDVKM. The CDR3 consists of 15 residues.

The genes are TRBV28 and TRBJ1-5, with a weak D call TRBD1 (6 bases). This sequence was found in a man aged 40-55 years who had been exposed to COVID-19. The sequenced sample consisted of PBMCs or T cells enriched from blood (not recorded which). CDR3 loop: CASSLPLGANQPQHF. CDR3 nucleotide sequence: TGTGCCAGCAGTCTACCGCTGGGGGCGAATCAGCCCCAGCATTTT.